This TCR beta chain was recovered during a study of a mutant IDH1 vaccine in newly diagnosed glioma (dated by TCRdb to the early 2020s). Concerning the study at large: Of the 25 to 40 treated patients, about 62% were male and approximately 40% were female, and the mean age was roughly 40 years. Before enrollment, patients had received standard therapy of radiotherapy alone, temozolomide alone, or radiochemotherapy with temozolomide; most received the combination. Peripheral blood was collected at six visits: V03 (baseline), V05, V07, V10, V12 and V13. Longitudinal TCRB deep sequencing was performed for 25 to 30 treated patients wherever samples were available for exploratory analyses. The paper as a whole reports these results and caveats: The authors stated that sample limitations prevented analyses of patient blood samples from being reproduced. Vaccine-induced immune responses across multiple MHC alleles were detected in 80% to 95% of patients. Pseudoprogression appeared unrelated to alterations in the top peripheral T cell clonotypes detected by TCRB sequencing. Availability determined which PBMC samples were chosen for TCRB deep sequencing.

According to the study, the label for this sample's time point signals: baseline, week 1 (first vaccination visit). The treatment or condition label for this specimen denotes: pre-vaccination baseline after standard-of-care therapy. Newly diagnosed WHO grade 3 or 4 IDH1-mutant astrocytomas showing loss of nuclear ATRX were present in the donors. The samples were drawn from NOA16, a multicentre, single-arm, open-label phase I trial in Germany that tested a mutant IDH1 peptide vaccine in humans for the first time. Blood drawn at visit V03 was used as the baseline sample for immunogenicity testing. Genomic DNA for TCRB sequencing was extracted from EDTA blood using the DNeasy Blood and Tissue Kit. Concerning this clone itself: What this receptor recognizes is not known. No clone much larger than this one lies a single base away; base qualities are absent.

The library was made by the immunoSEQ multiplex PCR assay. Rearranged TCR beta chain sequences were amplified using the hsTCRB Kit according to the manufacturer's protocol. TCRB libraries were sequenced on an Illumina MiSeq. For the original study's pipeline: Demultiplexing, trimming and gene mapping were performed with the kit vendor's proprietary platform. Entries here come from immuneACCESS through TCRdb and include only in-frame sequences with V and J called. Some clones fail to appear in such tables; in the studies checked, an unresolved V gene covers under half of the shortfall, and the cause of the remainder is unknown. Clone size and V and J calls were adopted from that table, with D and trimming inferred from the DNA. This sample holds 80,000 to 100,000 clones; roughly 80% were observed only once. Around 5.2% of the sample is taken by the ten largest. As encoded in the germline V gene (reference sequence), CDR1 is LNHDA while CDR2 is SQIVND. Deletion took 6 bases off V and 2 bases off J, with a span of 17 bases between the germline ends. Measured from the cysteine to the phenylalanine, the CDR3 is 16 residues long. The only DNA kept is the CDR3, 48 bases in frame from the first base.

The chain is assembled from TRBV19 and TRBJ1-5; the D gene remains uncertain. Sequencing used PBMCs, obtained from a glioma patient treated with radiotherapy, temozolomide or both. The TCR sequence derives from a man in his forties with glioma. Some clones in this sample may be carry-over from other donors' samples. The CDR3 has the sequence CASSTTPGGGNQPQHF. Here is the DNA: TGTGCCAGTAGCACAACCCCAGGTGGTGGCAATCAGCCCCAGCATTTT. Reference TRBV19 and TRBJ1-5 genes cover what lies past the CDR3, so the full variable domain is DGGITQSPKYLFRKEGQNVTLSCEQNLNHDAMYWYRQDPGQGLRLIYYSQIVNDFQKGDIAEGYSVSREKKESFPLTVTSAQKNPTAFYLCASSTTPGGGNQPQHFGDGTRLSIL.